The rows below give T cell receptor beta chains drawn from one sample of a study of T cells in localized non-small cell lung cancer. The protocol was immunoSEQ multiplex PCR, while the TCRdb copy is restricted to in-frame clones and leaves out a portion. Found here are approximately 70,000 clones, 86% of them singletons; the top ten hold just over 20%. The starting material was peripheral blood, obtained before any cancer treatment. The receptors come from a male donor aged 60 or over with stage III squamous cell lung carcinoma. The CDR3 runs from the conserved cysteine through the conserved F or W. A D gene is named only where the DNA matches it firmly. Part of the rows lack a size; the others show once, few, many or a class for expanded clones.

>.|TRBV18|TRBJ1-4|14|TRBD1
TGTGCCAGCTCGTGGACAGGCACTAATGAAAAACTGTTTTTT
CASSWTGTNEKLFF
>.|TRBV15|TRBJ2-5|16|TRBD2
TGTGCCACCAGCAGGCCTAGCGGGGTGCGGGGAGAGACCCAGTACTTC
CATSRPSGVRGETQYF
>once|TRBV9|TRBJ2-7|13|.
TGTGCCAGCAGCGTAGAGGCAGGCTACGAGCAGTACTTC
CASSVEAGYEQYF
>.|TRBV5-1|TRBJ2-3|15|.
TGCGCCAGCAGCTTGGGTGGGTTCCAAGGCGATACGCAGTATTTT
CASSLGGFQGDTQYF
>.|TRBV5-4|TRBJ1-1|17|TRBD1
TGTGCCAGCAGCTTGGAGGGCAGGGGGCGGACGAACACTGAAGCTTTCTTT
CASSLEGRGRTNTEAFF
>.|TRBV5-5|TRBJ2-2|14|.
TGTGCCAGCAGCTTGGGACCGAACACCGGGGAGCTGTTTTTT
CASSLGPNTGELFF
>.|TRBV21-1|TRBJ2-3|15|.
TGTGCCAGCAGCAAAGACAGGGGGCGATGGGATACGCAGTATTTT
CASSKDRGRWDTQYF
>few|TRBV18|TRBJ1-4|15|.
TGTGCCAGCTCACCATACGCGGACCCGAATGAAAAACTGTTTTTT
CASSPYADPNEKLFF
>.|TRBV30|TRBJ1-2|12|TRBD1
TGTGCGGCGACAGGGGTTAACTATGGCTACACCTTC
CAATGVNYGYTF
>.|TRBV9|TRBJ1-1|17|TRBD1
TGTGCCAGCAGCCCAAACCCGGGACAGACCCAGTTAACTGAAGCTTTCTTT
CASSPNPGQTQLTEAFF
>.|TRBV2|TRBJ2-5|13|.
TGTGCCAGCAGTGAAGCGGTCCAAGAGACCCAGTACTTC
CASSEAVQETQYF
>.|TRBV4-1|TRBJ1-5|15|.
TGCGCCAGCAGCCAAGATTCAACGGAAAGATGGCCCCAGCATTTT
CASSQDSTERWPQHF
>.|TRBV6-5|TRBJ1-5|15|.
TGTGCCAGCAGTTACTCGGCCATAAGCAATCAGCCCCAGCATTTT
CASSYSAISNQPQHF
>.|TRBV7-2|TRBJ1-2|13|.
TGTGCCAGCACTCTACAGGGTAACTATGGCTACACCTTC
CASTLQGNYGYTF
>few|TRBV5-5|TRBJ2-5|14|.
TGTGCCAGCAGCTGGGGCCCAGGGCAAGAGACCCAGTACTTC
CASSWGPGQETQYF
>.|TRBV5-1|TRBJ2-1|16|.
TGCGCCAGCAGCTTGGAAGGGATGAGCTCCTACAATGAGCAGTTCTTC
CASSLEGMSSYNEQFF
>once|TRBV9|TRBJ2-3|15|.
TGTGCCAGCAGCGTAGGGGGGGCGCACACAGATACGCAGTATTTT
CASSVGGAHTDTQYF
>.|TRBV5-1|TRBJ1-4|15|TRBD1
TGCGCCAGCAGCTTGGGGGGACAGAGTAATGAAAAACTGTTTTTT
CASSLGGQSNEKLFF
>.|TRBV11-3|TRBJ1-2|16|.
TGTGCCAGCAGCTTAGTAGACAATCTCTCTAACTATGGCTACACCTTC
CASSLVDNLSNYGYTF
>.|TRBV7-6|TRBJ2-5|14|.
TGTGCCAGCAGCCCCCGGCTGGGGTCGGAGACCCAGTACTTC
CASSPRLGSETQYF
>.|TRBV5-1|TRBJ2-7|13|.
TGCGCCAGCAGCTTAAACCAGGGGACCGAGCAGTACTTC
CASSLNQGTEQYF
>once|TRBV7-6|TRBJ2-1|12|.
TGTGCCAGCAGCTTGGCGAGCAATGAGCAGTTCTTC
CASSLASNEQFF
>.|TRBV9|TRBJ2-3|13|.
TGTGCCAGCAGCGTAGTCCCCTCAGATACGCAGTATTTT
CASSVVPSDTQYF
>.|TRBV15|TRBJ1-4|18|.
TGTGCCACCAGCAGAGCCGTTGGCGTGCTTAAGGGGAACGAAAAACTGTTTTTT
CATSRAVGVLKGNEKLFF
>.|TRBV19|TRBJ2-5|14|TRBD1
TGTGCCAGTAGTACCGGACAGGGGTGGGAGACCCAGTACTTC
CASSTGQGWETQYF
>.|TRBV19|TRBJ1-5|16|TRBD1
TGTGCCAGTCGCACCAAGACAGGGGAGGACAATCAGCCCCAGCATTTT
CASRTKTGEDNQPQHF
>.|TRBV2|TRBJ1-5|13|.
TGTGCCAGCAGTGAAAGGGAAAAGCAGCCCCAGCATTTT
CASSEREKQPQHF
>.|TRBV27|TRBJ2-3|15|TRBD2
TGTGCCAGCAGTTTCGGTAGCGGGGGCACAGATACGCAGTATTTT
CASSFGSGGTDTQYF
>.|TRBV7-9|TRBJ1-5|16|TRBD1
TGTGCCAGCAGCCCCGGACAGGGAGGGTTCGCGGAGCCCCAGCATTTT
CASSPGQGGFAEPQHF
>.|TRBV7-2|TRBJ2-1|15|TRBD1
TGTGCCAGCAGCTTAAAGGGACAGGGGAATAATGAGCAGTTCTTC
CASSLKGQGNNEQFF
>.|TRBV10-3|TRBJ1-2|16|.
TGTGCCATCACTATGAGCGGGGGTGGTTTTGGCTATGGCTACACCTTC
CAITMSGGGFGYGYTF
>.|TRBV5-4|TRBJ1-6|15|.
TGTGCCAGCAGCTTGGGTAGGGGAAATAATTCACCCCTCCACTTT
CASSLGRGNNSPLHF
>.|TRBV27|TRBJ2-7|15|.
TGTGCCAGCATCCTAGGGGGGCGTAAGTTCGACGAGCAGTACTTC
CASILGGRKFDEQYF
>.|TRBV6-5|TRBJ1-5|13|.
TGTGCCAGTCGCGGGCGCCCCGGTCAGCCCCAGCATTTT
CASRGRPGQPQHF
>.|TRBV6-4|TRBJ2-7|15|.
TGTGCCAGCAGTGTAGCCCCCGGGACAAGCTACGAGCAGTACTTC
CASSVAPGTSYEQYF
>.|TRBV18|TRBJ1-2|12|TRBD1
TGTGCCAGCTCACCTGGGACAGCTGGCTACACCTTC
CASSPGTAGYTF
>.|TRBV10-3|TRBJ1-2|14|TRBD1
TGTGCCATCAGTGAGTCGAGGACAGGGAACGGCTACACCTTC
CAISESRTGNGYTF
>.|TRBV18|TRBJ1-2|16|TRBD1
TGTGCCAGCTCACCGAAAGCTGGACAGGGGGCTTCTGGCTACACCTTC
CASSPKAGQGASGYTF
>.|TRBV6-6|TRBJ1-1|13|.
TGTGCCAGCATTCACGGGAGGGACACTGAAGCTTTCTTT
CASIHGRDTEAFF
>.|TRBV7-9|TRBJ1-1|16|TRBD1
TGTGCCAGCAGCGGAGGAACAGGGGTTGGAAGCACTGAAGCTTTCTTT
CASSGGTGVGSTEAFF
>.|TRBV18|TRBJ1-6|13|.
TGTGCCAGCTCACCCCCCTACAAGTCACCCCTCCACTTT
CASSPPYKSPLHF
>.|TRBV11-3|TRBJ2-5|15|.
TGTGCCAGCAGCTTAGGCGAGGGGCCGGGAGAGACCCAGTACTTC
CASSLGEGPGETQYF
>.|TRBV5-1|TRBJ2-1|11|.
TGCGCCAGCAGCTTGGGGGATAATCGGTTCTTC
CASSLGDNRFF
>.|TRBV21-1|TRBJ1-2|16|.
TGTGCCAGCAGTTCTACAGGGGTTCCCTATAACTATGGCTACACCTTC
CASSSTGVPYNYGYTF
>.|TRBV5-1|TRBJ2-5|16|TRBD2
TGCGCCAGCAGCTTGAGTGGGACTAGCGTTCAAGAGACCCAGTACTTC
CASSLSGTSVQETQYF
>.|TRBV6-5|TRBJ1-1|16|.
TGTGCCAGCAGTTACAGGCTTAGGCAGATTAACACTGAAGCTTTCTTT
CASSYRLRQINTEAFF
>.|TRBV19|TRBJ1-4|16|TRBD1
TGTGCCAGTAGTTCGTCCGGGACAGGGATGGGTGAAAAACTGTTTTTT
CASSSSGTGMGEKLFF
>.|TRBV9|TRBJ2-1|16|TRBD2
TGTGCCAGCAGCCCCCGGGGGGGTAGCAACTACAATGAGCAGTTCTTC
CASSPRGGSNYNEQFF